One and the same sample provided the 27 T cell receptor beta chains below, sequenced in a study of blood T cell repertoires in COVID-19. Profiling relied on immunoSEQ multiplex PCR, and the TCRdb table lists in-frame clones only, not all of them. The sample lists 59,000 or so clones; 70% to 90% were seen once. The sequenced sample was peripheral blood. These TCRs come from a human donor in a cohort sampled during active COVID-19.

The sample holds many counts of this clone. The chain employs TRBV5-1 and TRBJ1-1; D gene ambiguous. Per the germline V gene, CDR1 is SGHRS and CDR2 is YFSETQ. The CDR3 covers 13 residues. V lost 1 base and J lost 0, with 4 bases in between. CDR3 loop: CASSLFVNTEAFF. CDR3 nucleotide sequence: TGCGCCAGCAGCTTGTTCGTGAACACTGAAGCTTTCTTT.

CDR3 loop: CASSAHPRDSNTGELFF. The CDR3 DNA reads TGTGCCAGCAGCGCGCACCCCCGGGACAGCAACACCGGGGAGCTGTTTTTT. The V and J genes are TRBV9 and TRBJ2-2; 7 bases agree with TRBD1. Germline CDR1 is SGDLS and CDR2 is YYNGEE. The CDR3 covers 17 residues. V lost 3 bases and J lost 2; bases outside the gene matches: 10. Looking up the rest from reference TRBV9 and TRBJ2-2 gives the full variable domain: DSGVTQTPKHLITATGQRVTLRCSPRSGDLSVYWYQQSLDQGLQFLIQYYNGEERAKGNILERFSAQQFPDLHSELNLSSLELGDSALYFCASSAHPRDSNTGELFFGEGSRLTVL.

In this sample, this clone turned up a few times. The chain recombines TRBV5-4 with TRBJ1-2; D might be TRBD1 (5 bases). This CDR3 is 14 amino acids long. Trimming removed 0 bases from V and 3 bases from J, with 9 bases in between. The germline V gene encodes CDR1 SGHNT and CDR2 YYREEE (reference sequence). For the CDR3, the DNA is TGTGCCAGCAGCTTGGATCAGGGTCACTATGGCTACACCTTC. Translated: CASSLDQGHYGYTF.

The chain carries TRBV29-1 and TRBJ1-5; a possible D gene is TRBD1 (6 bases). V dropped 2 bases and J dropped 6 bases, with 11 bases sitting between them. CDR3 length equals 13 residues. Germline CDR1 SQVTM, CDR2 ANQGSEA. DNA of the CDR3: TGCAGCGTTGAACAGGGGAAGGGTCAGCCCCAGCATTTT. Its protein product is CSVEQGKGQPQHF.

This chain joins TRBV4-2 and TRBJ2-7; 9 nucleotides align to TRBD2. The CDR3 contains 15 residues. V gave up 0 bases and J gave up 6 bases; unmatched junction bases: 6. Germline CDR1 reads LGHNA; CDR2 reads YNFKEQ. The CDR3 DNA reads TGTGCCAGCAGCCAAGAGGCACTAGCGGGTAGCGAGCAGTACTTC. This translates into CASSQEALAGSEQYF.

This chain uses TRBV4-3 with TRBJ2-2; TRBD2 is a possible D gene (6 bases). Trimming left V 0 bases short and J 7 bases short, with 18 bases between. There are 17 residues in the CDR3. Germline CDR1 reads LGHNA; CDR2 reads YSLEER. The CDR3 sequence is CASSQEDQRGGVGELFF. In nucleotides, the CDR3 is TGCGCCAGCAGCCAAGAGGATCAGAGGGGAGGTGTCGGGGAGCTGTTTTTT.

V gene TRBV9 combines with J gene TRBJ2-7; TRBD1 matches 10 bases. Germline CDR1 reads SGDLS; CDR2 reads YYNGEE. This CDR3 comprises 15 residues. The ends lost 4 bases at V and 2 bases at J; junction bases unmatched: 6. Here the CDR3 DNA reads TGTGCCAGCAGCTGGGGACAGGGGACTACCTACGAGCAGTACTTC. Translated, it gives CASSWGQGTTYEQYF.

The chain has TRBV6-5 and TRBJ2-7, with D possibly matching TRBD1 (6 bases). This CDR3 is built from 12 residues. The V gene lost 6 bases and the J gene lost 6 bases, with 12 bases spanning the gap. CDR1 is MNHEY, CDR2 SVGAGI, per germline. The CDR3 is CASSKGVGEQYF. CDR3 in DNA: TGTGCCAGCAGCAAGGGGGTAGGCGAGCAGTACTTC.

V and J are TRBV4-3 and TRBJ2-2, with D hard to call. This CDR3 region has 15 residues. Germline V gene data show CDR1 as LGHNA and CDR2 as YSLEER. The V and J ends lost 1 base and 1 base respectively, with 7 bases between them. CDR3 nucleotides: TGCGCCAGCAGCCAAGCAGGTCTGAACACCGGGGAGCTGTTTTTT. This gives the protein CASSQAGLNTGELFF.

This chain joins TRBV25-1 and TRBJ2-3; D unclear. CDR3 size: 17 residues. Deletions cut 4 bases from V and 3 bases from J, with 20 bases between. Looked up from germline, CDR1 is MGHDK and CDR2 is SYGVNS. CDR3 protein: CASSASPRIAGTDTQYF. CDR3 coding DNA: TGTGCCAGCAGTGCCTCCCCGAGGATCGCCGGAACAGATACGCAGTATTTT.

The rearrangement links TRBV6-2 or TRBV6-3 to TRBJ2-2, with 8 positions matching TRBD1. V dropped 6 bases and J dropped 5; count of bases not matched to a gene: 8. Germline V CDR1 and CDR2: MNHEY, SVGEGT. This CDR3 comprises 15 residues. DNA of the CDR3: TGTGCCAGCAGCCCAACCAGGGGGCCGACCGGGGAGCTGTTTTTT. Translation: CASSPTRGPTGELFF.

The chain links TRBV16 to TRBJ1-3, with D uncertain. Trimming left V 6 bases short and J 3 bases short, with 15 bases between. Germline V gives CDR1 KGHSY, CDR2 FQNENV. The CDR3 is made up of 15 amino acids. The CDR3 DNA sequence: TGTGCCAGCAGACCCCCTACCACGGGTGGAAACACCATATATTTT. The encoded protein is CASRPPTTGGNTIYF.

The chain's CDR3 is CASSLAMGGRQPQHF. The CDR3 DNA follows: TGTGCCAGCAGCTTAGCGATGGGGGGGAGGCAGCCCCAGCATTTT. The rearrangement links TRBV7-8 to TRBJ1-5; weak D call: TRBD1 (5 bases). The CDR3 is made up of 15 amino acids. Germline assignment: CDR1 SGHVS and CDR2 FQNEAQ. V lost 0 bases and J lost 7, with 13 bases in between.

V gene TRBV7-6 combines with J gene TRBJ1-5; 7 nucleotides line up with TRBD1. V shed 4 bases, J shed 6 bases, and the junction held 9 bases outside the gene matches. In germline, CDR1 is SGHVS, CDR2 FNYEAQ. This CDR3 is 15 amino acids long. In nucleotides, the CDR3 is TGTGCCAGCAGCTCCTCGACAGGGCTAAGTCAGCCCCAGCATTTT. Translating gives CASSSSTGLSQPQHF. The complete variable domain, with remaining parts taken from reference TRBV7-6 and TRBJ1-5, reads GAGVSQSPRYKVTKRGQDVALRCDPISGHVSLYWYRQALGQGPEFLTYFNYEAQQDKSGLPNDRFSAERPEGSISTLTIQRTEQRDSAMYRCASSSSTGLSQPQHFGDGTRLSIL.

The chain employs TRBV6-2 or TRBV6-3 and TRBJ2-7, with D maybe TRBD1 (6 bases). Trimming shortened V by 6 bases and J by 6 bases, and 30 bases separated the two germline ends. The CDR3 spans 18 residues. Germline V gene lookup returns CDR1 MNHEY and CDR2 SVGEGT. This chain's CDR3 is CASSSNQGLSGERREQYF. DNA for the CDR3: TGTGCCAGCAGCTCAAACCAGGGGTTGTCCGGGGAAAGGCGCGAGCAGTACTTC.

The rearrangement links TRBV2 to TRBJ1-2; D is possibly TRBD1 (6 bases). Germline V gene sequence: CDR1 SNHLY, CDR2 FYNNEI. The length of the CDR3 is 13 residues. Trimming stripped 6 bases from V and 8 bases from J, with 16 bases between. The chain's CDR3 is CASRWAGVGGYTF. CDR3 nucleotides: TGTGCCAGCAGATGGGCAGGGGTCGGAGGCTACACCTTC.

V is TRBV18 and J is TRBJ1-2; possibly TRBD1 for D (6 bases). CDR1 is KGHSH, CDR2 LQKENI, per germline. V lost 6 bases to trimming and J lost 4 bases, with 15 bases between them. The CDR3 is made up of 14 amino acids. CDR3 residues: CASSIRGPGYGYTF. In DNA form, the CDR3 reads TGTGCCAGCTCGATCAGGGGCCCCGGCTATGGCTACACCTTC. Supplemented by reference TRBV18 and TRBJ1-2, the full variable domain reads NAGVMQNPRHLVRRRGQEARLRCSPMKGHSHVYWYRQLPEEGLKFMVYLQKENIIDESGMPKERFSAEFPKEGPSILRIQQVVRGDSAAYFCASSIRGPGYGYTFGSGTRLTVV.

In DNA form, the CDR3 reads TGTGCCAGCACCCAGGGGGCGGTGAACACTGAAGCTTTCTTT. This codes for CASTQGAVNTEAFF. The J gene is TRBJ1-1, the V gene TRBV28, with 8 bases aligning to TRBD1. V trimming: 7 bases; J trimming: 0 bases; junction bases outside the gene matches: 4. This CDR3 has 14 residues. Germline V lookup: CDR1 MDHEN, CDR2 SYDVKM.

This clone was counted only a few times. The rearrangement uses TRBV3-1 (or the pseudogene TRBV3-2) and TRBJ1-2; D not resolved. This CDR3 is 15 amino acids long. The germline V gene has CDR1 LGHDT and CDR2 YNNKEL (reference sequence). V was trimmed by 4 bases and J by 2 bases, leaving 14 bases between them. The CDR3: CASSPTWTGNYGYTF. CDR3 nucleotides: TGTGCCAGCAGCCCAACCTGGACGGGGAACTATGGCTACACCTTC.

This chain links TRBV5-4 with TRBJ1-1; 7 bases are a match to TRBD1. The CDR3 contains 15 residues. The V and J ends lost 1 base and 7 bases, in that order; junction bases with no gene match: 10. Germline-derived CDR1 and CDR2 are SGHNT and YYREEE (reference sequence). The CDR3 DNA reads as TGTGCCAGCAGCTTGTTCGACAGGGTGTACGATGAAGCTTTCTTT. Protein sequence: CASSLFDRVYDEAFF. The full variable domain, its missing parts supplied by reference TRBV5-4 and TRBJ1-1, is ETGVTQSPTHLIKTRGQQVTLRCSSQSGHNTVSWYQQALGQGPQFIFQYYREEENGRGNFPPRFSGLQFPNYSSELNVNALELDDSALYLCASSLFDRVYDEAFFGQGTRLTVV.

The chain has TRBV5-4 and TRBJ1-2; D is possibly TRBD1 (6 bases). Germline V CDR1 and CDR2: SGHNT, YYREEE (reference sequence). The CDR3 extends over 14 amino acids. V was cut by 4 bases and J by 4 bases, with 14 bases left in between. CDR3 amino acids: CASSSTGMGYGYTF. DNA for the CDR3: TGTGCCAGCAGCAGTACAGGGATGGGCTATGGCTACACCTTC.

This clone was counted between two and nine times. The V gene is TRBV6-2 or TRBV6-3, the J gene TRBJ1-1; TRBD1 aligns across 8 bases. Unmatched junction bases numbered 1, after V lost 2 bases and J lost 2 bases. The CDR3 has 14 residues. The germline V gene has CDR1 MNHEY and CDR2 SVGEGT. The CDR3 nucleotides are TGTGCCAGCAGTTACGACAGGGGAAACACTGAAGCTTTCTTT. Its translation is CASSYDRGNTEAFF.

This sequence joins TRBV14 and TRBJ2-3; TRBD2 matches at 10 bases. Germline V gene sequence: CDR1 SGHDN, CDR2 FVKESK. There are 16 residues in the CDR3. V lost 1 base and J lost 4; bases outside the gene matches: 5. The CDR3 sequence: CASSQVASGGADTQYF. The CDR3 nucleotides are TGTGCCAGCAGCCAAGTTGCTAGCGGGGGCGCAGATACGCAGTATTTT.

The gene calls are TRBV9 and TRBJ1-2; 9 bases are a match to TRBD1. V lost 2 bases to trimming and J lost 3 bases; unmatched junction nucleotides: 2. The CDR3 is 14 residues long. The V gene's germline CDR1 is SGDLS and CDR2 YYNGEE. CDR3 protein: CASSVRDRDYGYTF. DNA for the CDR3: TGTGCCAGCAGCGTCCGGGACAGGGACTATGGCTACACCTTC.

A few counts support this clone. The V call is TRBV7-3, the J call TRBJ2-2; TRBD1 is a possible D gene (6 bases). Per germline, CDR1 SGHTA and CDR2 FQGTGA. CDR3 size: 16 residues. Trimming took off 3 bases at V and 1 base at J, with 12 bases between the two ends. This CDR3 reads CASSLLTGMNTGELFF. DNA of the CDR3: TGTGCCAGCAGCTTGCTAACAGGGATGAACACCGGGGAGCTGTTTTTT.

The chain couples TRBV7-2 to TRBJ2-7; 8 bases are shared with TRBD1. The germline V gene encodes CDR1 SGHTA and CDR2 FQGNSA. The CDR3 extends over 14 amino acids. Trimming removed 5 bases from V and 5 bases from J; junction bases left unmatched: 8. The CDR3 DNA is TGTGCCAGCAGCCCCAGGGACAGGTCCCACGAGCAGTACTTC. Protein sequence: CASSPRDRSHEQYF.

The chain is built from TRBV7-8 and TRBJ1-5; no firm D call. The length of the CDR3 is 16 residues. Trimming took off 2 bases at V and 1 base at J, with 12 bases between the two ends. Germline-derived CDR1 and CDR2 are SGHVS and FQNEAQ. Written as DNA, the CDR3 is TGTGCCAGCAGCTTATTGTCGGGTGCGAGCAATCAGCCCCAGCATTTT. This encodes CASSLLSGASNQPQHF.